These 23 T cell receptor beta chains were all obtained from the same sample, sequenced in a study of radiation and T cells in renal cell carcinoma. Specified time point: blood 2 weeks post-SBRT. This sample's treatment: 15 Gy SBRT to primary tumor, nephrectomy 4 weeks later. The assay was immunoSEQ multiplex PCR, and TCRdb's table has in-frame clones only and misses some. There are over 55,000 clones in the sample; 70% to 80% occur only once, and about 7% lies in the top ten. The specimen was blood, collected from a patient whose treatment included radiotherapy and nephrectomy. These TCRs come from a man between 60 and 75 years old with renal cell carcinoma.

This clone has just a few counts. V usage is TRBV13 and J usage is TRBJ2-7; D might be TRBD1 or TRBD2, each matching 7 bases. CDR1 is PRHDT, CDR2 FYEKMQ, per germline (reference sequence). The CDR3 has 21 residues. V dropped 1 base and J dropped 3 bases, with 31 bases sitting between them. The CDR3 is CASSLEGRQGETSLRHYEQYV. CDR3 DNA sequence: TGTGCCAGCAGCTTAGAGGGGCGACAGGGAGAGACTAGCTTAAGACACTACGAGCAGTACGTC.

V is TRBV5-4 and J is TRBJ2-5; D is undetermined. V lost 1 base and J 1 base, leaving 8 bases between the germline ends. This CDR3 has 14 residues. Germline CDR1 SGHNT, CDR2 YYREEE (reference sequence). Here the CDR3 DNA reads TGTGCCAGCAGCTTGAATGCTGCCCAAGAGACCCAGTACTTC. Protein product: CASSLNAAQETQYF. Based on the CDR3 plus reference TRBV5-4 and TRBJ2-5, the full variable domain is ETGVTQSPTHLIKTRGQQVTLRCSSQSGHNTVSWYQQALGQGPQFIFQYYREEENGRGNFPPRFSGLQFPNYSSELNVNALELDDSALYLCASSLNAAQETQYFGPGTRLLVL.

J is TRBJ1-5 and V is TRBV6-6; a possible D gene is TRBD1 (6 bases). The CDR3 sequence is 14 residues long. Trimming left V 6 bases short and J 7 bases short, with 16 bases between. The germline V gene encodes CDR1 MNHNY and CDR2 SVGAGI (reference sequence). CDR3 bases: TGTGCCAGCAGGGGATCAGGGGAACGGCAGCCCCAGCATTTT. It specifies CASRGSGERQPQHF.

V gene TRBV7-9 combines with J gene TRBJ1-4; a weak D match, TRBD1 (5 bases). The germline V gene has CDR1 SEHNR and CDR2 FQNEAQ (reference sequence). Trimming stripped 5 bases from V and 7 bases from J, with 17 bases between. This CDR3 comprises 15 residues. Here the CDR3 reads CASSPLQGVGEKLFF. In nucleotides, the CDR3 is TGTGCCAGCAGCCCGCTCCAGGGAGTAGGTGAAAAACTGTTTTTT.

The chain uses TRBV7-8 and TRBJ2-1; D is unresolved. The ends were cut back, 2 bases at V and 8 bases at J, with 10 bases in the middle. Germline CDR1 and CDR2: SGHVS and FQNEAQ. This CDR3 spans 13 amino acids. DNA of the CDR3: TGTGCCAGCAGCTTACAGCACGCGGATGAGCAGTTCTTC. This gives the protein CASSLQHADEQFF. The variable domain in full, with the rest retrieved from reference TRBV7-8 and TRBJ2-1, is GAGVSQSPRYKVAKRGQDVALRCDPISGHVSLFWYQQALGQGPEFLTYFQNEAQLDKSGLPSDRFFAERPEGSVSTLKIQRTQQEDSAVYLCASSLQHADEQFFGPGTRLTVL.

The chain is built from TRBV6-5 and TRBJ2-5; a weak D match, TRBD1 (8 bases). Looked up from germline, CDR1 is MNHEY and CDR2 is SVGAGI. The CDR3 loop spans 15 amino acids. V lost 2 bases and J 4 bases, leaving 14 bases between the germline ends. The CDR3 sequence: CASSYGLGTGETQYF. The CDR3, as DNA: TGTGCCAGCAGTTACGGACTAGGGACAGGAGAGACCCAGTACTTC.

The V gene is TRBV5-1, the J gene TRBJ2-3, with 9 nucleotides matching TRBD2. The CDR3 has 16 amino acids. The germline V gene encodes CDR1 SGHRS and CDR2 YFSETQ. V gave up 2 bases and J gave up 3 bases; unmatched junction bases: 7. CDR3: CASSFRLAGATDTQYF. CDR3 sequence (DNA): TGCGCCAGCAGCTTTAGATTAGCGGGAGCAACAGATACGCAGTATTTT.

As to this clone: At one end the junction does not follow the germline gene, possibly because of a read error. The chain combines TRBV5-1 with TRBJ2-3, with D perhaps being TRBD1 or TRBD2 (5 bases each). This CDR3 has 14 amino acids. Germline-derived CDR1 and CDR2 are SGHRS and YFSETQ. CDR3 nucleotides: TGCGCCAGCAGCTTGGATCCCGACCGGGGCTTAATGCATTTT. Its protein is CASSLDPDRGLMHF.

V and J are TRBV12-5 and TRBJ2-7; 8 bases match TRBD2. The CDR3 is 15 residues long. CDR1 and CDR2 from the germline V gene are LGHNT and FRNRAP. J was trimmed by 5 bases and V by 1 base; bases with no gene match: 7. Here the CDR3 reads CASGLGLALTNEQYF. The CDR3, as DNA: TGTGCTAGTGGTTTGGGACTAGCGCTCACGAACGAGCAGTACTTC.

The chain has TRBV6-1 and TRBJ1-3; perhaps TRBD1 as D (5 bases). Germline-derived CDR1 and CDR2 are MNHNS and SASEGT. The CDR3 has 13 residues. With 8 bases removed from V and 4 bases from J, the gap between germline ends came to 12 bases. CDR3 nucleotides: TGTGCCAGCGTGCAGGGCTCAGGAAACACCATATATTTT. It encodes CASVQGSGNTIYF.

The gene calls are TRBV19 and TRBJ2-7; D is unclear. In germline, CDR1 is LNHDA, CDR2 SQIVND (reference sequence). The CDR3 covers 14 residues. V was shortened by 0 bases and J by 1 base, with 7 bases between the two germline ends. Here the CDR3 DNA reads TGTGCCAGTAGTATAGACAGTATTTCCTACGAGCAGTACTTC. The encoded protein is CASSIDSISYEQYF.

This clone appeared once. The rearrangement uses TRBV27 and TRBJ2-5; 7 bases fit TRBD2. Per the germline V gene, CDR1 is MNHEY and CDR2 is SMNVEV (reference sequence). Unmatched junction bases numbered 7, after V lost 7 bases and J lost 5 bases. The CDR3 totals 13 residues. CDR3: CASTPTSRETQYF. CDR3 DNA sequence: TGTGCCAGCACCCCGACTAGCCGGGAGACCCAGTACTTC.

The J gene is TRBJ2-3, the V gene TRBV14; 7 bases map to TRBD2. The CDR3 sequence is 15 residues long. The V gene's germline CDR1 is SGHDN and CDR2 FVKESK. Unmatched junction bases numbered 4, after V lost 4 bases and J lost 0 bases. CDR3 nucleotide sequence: TGTGCCAGCAGCCCCGGGACTATCAGCACAGATACGCAGTATTTT. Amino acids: CASSPGTISTDTQYF.

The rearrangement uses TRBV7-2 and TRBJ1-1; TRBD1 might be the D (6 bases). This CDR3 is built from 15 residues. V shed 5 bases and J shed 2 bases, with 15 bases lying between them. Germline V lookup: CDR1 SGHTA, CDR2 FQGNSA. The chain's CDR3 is CASSRTATGNTEAFF. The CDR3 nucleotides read TGTGCCAGCAGCCGGACGGCGACAGGTAACACTGAAGCTTTCTTT.

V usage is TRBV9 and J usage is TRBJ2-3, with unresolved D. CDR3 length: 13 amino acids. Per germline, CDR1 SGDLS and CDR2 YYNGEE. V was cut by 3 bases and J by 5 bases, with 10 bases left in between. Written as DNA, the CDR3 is TGTGCCAGCAGCGAACGATTGAAAGATACGCAGTATTTT. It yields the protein CASSERLKDTQYF.

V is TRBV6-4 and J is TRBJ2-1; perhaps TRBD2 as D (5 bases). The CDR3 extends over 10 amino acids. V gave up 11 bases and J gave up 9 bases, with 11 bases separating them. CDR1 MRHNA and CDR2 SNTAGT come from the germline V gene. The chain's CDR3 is CAGISGEQFF. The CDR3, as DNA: TGTGCCGGAATAAGCGGTGAGCAGTTCTTC.

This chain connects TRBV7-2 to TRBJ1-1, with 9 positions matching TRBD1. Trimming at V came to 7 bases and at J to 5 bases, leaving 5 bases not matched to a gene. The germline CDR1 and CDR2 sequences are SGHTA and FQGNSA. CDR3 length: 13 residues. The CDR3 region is CASTWTGETEAFF. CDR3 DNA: TGTGCCAGCACTTGGACAGGGGAGACTGAAGCTTTCTTT.

CDR3 sequence reads: CASSLEDRPGNTIYF. As DNA, the CDR3 is TGCGCCAGCAGCTTGGAGGACAGGCCTGGAAACACCATATATTTT. The chain employs TRBV5-1 and TRBJ1-3; 7 bases fit TRBD1. CDR1 and CDR2 from the germline V gene are SGHRS and YFSETQ. J gave up 2 bases and V 0 bases, and 2 bases lay outside the gene matches. The CDR3 is 15 amino acids.

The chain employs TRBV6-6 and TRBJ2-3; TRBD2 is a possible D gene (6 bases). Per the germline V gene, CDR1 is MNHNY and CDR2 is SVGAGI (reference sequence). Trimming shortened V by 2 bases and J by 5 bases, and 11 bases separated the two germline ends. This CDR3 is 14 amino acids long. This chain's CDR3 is CASSYDPGVDTQYF. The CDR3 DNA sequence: TGTGCCAGCAGTTACGACCCGGGGGTAGATACGCAGTATTTT.

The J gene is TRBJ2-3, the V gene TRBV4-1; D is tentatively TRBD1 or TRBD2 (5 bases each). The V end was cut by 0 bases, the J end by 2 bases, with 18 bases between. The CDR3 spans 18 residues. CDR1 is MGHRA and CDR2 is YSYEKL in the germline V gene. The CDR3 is CASSQDVGTQWTTDTQYF. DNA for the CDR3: TGCGCCAGCAGCCAAGATGTCGGGACGCAGTGGACCACAGATACGCAGTATTTT.

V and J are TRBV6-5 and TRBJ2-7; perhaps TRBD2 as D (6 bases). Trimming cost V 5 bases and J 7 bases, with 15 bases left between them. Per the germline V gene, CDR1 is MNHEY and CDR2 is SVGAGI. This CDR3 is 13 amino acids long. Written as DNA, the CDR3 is TGTGCCAGCAGTCCAACTAGCACTCTAGAGCAGTACTTC. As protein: CASSPTSTLEQYF.

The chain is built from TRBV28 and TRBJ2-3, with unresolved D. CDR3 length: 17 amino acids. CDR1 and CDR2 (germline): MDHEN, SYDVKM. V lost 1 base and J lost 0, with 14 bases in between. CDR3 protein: CASSLLRKPPSTDTQYF. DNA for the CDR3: TGTGCCAGCAGTTTATTGAGGAAGCCGCCTAGCACAGATACGCAGTATTTT.

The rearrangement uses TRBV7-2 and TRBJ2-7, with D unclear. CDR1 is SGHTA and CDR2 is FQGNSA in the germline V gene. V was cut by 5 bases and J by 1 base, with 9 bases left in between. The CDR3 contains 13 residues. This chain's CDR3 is CASSASPSYEQYF. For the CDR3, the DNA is TGTGCCAGCAGCGCGTCGCCTTCCTACGAGCAGTACTTC.